This TCR beta chain was captured in a study of shared clonotypes between healthy human individuals. Looking at the study overall: CD8 memory received one plate per donor, CD8 naive two, CD4 memory three and CD4 naive three. The study's findings and limits: Since donors were few, the genetic and exposure-history diversity represented was limited.

With regard to this clone: The antigen remains undetermined.

V gave up 2 bases and J gave up 4 bases, with 9 bases separating them. The CDR3 length is 14 residues. The germline CDR1 and CDR2 sequences are LNHNV and YYDKDF (reference sequence). At a deep level, the assay was run. In the original processing: With immunoSEQ giving junction-only sequences and no quality scores, filtering differed. The protocol was immunoSEQ multiplex PCR, while the TCRdb copy is restricted to in-frame clones and leaves out a portion. The D gene and trimming were derived from the DNA, and the V and J assignments and clone size from that table. The sample contains roughly 2,500,000 clones, over 85% of which appear only once.

The sample consisted of naive CD4+ T cells from PBMCs. Subset given: CD45RA+ positively selected. This sequence joins TRBV15 and TRBJ1-5; D call uncertain. The sequence was obtained from a man between 18 and 29 years old in good health. Some clones in this sample may be carry-over from other donors' samples. CDR3 amino acids: CATSRSVINQPQHF. The CDR3 bases are TGTGCCACCAGCAGATCAGTCATTAATCAGCCCCAGCATTTT.